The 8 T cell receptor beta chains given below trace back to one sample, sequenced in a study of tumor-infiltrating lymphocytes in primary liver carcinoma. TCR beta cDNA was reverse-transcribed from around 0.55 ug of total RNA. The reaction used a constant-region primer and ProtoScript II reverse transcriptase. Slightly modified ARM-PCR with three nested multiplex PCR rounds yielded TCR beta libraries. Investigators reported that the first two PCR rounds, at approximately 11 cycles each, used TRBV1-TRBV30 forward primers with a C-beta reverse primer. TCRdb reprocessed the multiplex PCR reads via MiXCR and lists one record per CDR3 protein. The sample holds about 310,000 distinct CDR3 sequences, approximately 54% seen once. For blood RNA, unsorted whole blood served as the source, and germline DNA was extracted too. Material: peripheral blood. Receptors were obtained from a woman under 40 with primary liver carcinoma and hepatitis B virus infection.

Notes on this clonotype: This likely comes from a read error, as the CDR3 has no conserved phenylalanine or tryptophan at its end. CDR3 loop: CASSPVTIGVHNEQFL. The CDR3 bases are TGTGCCAGCAGCCCCGTCACTATCGGGGTCCACAATGAGCAGTTCCTC. The chain couples TRBV11-2 to TRBJ2-1, with D possibly TRBD2 on 5 matching bases. The CDR3 is 16 amino acids. From germline, CDR1 is SGHAT and CDR2 FQNNGV. Deletions cut 5 bases from V and 5 bases from J, with 19 bases between.

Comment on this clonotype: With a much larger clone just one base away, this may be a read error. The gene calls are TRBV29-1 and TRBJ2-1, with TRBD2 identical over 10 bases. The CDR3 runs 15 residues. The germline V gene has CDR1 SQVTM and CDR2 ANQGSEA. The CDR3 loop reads CSVLGGASGSSEQSF. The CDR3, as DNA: TGCAGCGTTTTGGGCGGGGCTAGCGGGAGTAGTGAGCAGTCCTTC.

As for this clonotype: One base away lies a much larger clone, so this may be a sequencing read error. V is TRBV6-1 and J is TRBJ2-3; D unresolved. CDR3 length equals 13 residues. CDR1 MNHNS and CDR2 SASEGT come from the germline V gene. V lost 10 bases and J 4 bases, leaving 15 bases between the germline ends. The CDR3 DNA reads TGTGCCACCCTGATGCGGAGTGCAGATACGCAGTATTTT. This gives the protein CATLMRSADTQYF.

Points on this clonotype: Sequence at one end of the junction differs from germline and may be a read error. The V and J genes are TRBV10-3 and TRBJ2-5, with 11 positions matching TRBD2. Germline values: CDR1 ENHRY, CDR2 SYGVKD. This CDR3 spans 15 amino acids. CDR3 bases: TGTGTCATCAGGGATAGCGGGAGGGCCCAAGAGACCCAGTACTTC. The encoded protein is CVIRDSGRAQETQYF.

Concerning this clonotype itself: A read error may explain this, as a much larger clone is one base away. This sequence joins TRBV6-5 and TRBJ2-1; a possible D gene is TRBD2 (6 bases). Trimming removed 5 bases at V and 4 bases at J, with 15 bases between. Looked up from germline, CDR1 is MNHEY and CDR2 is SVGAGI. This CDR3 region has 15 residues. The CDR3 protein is CASSVLASAYNEQFF. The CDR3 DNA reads TGTGCCAGCAGTGTCCTAGCGAGTGCGTACAATGAGCAGTTCTTC.

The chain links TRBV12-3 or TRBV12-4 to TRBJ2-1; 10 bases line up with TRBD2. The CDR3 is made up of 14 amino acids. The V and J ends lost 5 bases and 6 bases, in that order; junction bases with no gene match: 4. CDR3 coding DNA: TGTGCCAGCAGTACGAGGACTAGCGGCAATGAGCAGTTCTTC. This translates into CASSTRTSGNEQFF.

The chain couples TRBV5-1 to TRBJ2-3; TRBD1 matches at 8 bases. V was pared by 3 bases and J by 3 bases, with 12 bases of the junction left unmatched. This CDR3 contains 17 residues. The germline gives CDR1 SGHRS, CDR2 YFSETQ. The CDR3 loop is CASSSSSGGGLTDTQYF. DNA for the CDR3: TGCGCCAGCAGCTCTTCCTCAGGGGGCGGTTTGACAGATACGCAGTATTTT.

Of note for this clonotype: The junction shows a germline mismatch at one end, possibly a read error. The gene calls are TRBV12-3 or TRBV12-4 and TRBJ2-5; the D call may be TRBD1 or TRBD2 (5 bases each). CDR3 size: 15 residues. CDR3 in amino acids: CASSTYPGTEETHNF. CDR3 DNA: TGTGCCAGCAGCACCTACCCCGGGACCGAAGAGACCCATAACTTC.